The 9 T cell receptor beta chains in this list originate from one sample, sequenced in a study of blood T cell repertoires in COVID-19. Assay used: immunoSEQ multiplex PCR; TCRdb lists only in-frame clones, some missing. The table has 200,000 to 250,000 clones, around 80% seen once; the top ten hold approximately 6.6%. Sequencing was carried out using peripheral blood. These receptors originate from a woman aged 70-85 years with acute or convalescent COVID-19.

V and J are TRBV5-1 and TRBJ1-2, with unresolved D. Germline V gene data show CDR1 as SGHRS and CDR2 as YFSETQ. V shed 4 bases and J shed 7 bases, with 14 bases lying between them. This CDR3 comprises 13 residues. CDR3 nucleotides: TGCGCCAGCAGCAGTGACGGGTCGCTTGGCTACACCTTC. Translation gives CASSSDGSLGYTF.

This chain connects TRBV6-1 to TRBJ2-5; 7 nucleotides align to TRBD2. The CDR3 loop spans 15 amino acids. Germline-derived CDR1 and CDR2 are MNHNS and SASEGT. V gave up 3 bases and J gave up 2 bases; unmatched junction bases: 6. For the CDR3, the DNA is TGTGCCAGCAGTGACGTGGGGGGGACTCAAGAGACCCAGTACTTC. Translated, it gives CASSDVGGTQETQYF.

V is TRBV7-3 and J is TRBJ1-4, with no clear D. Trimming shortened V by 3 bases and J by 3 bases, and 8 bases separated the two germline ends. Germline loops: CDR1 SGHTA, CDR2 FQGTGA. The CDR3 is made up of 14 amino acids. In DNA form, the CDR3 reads TGTGCCAGCAGCTTCAACGGAGCTAATGAAAAACTGTTTTTT. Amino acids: CASSFNGANEKLFF.

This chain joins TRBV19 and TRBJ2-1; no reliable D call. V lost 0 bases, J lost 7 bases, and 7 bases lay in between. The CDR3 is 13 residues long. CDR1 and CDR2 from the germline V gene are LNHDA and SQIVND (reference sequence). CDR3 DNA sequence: TGTGCCAGTAGTATAGACGACGGGAATGAGCAGTTCTTC. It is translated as CASSIDDGNEQFF. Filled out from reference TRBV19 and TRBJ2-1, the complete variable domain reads DGGITQSPKYLFRKEGQNVTLSCEQNLNHDAMYWYRQDPGQGLRLIYYSQIVNDFQKGDIAEGYSVSREKKESFPLTVTSAQKNPTAFYLCASSIDDGNEQFFGPGTRLTVL.

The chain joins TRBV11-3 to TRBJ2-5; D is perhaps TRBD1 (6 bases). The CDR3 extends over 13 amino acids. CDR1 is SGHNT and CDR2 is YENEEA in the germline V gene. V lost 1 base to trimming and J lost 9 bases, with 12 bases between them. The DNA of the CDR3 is TGTGCCAGCAGCTTAGTGGGGGCGCGGGCCCAGTACTTC. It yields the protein CASSLVGARAQYF.

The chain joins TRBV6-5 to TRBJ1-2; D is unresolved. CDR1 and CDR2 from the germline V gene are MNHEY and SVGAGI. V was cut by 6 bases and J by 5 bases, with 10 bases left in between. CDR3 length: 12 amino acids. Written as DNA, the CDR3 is TGTGCCAGCAGGGCGGGAATTTATGGCTACACCTTC. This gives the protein CASRAGIYGYTF.

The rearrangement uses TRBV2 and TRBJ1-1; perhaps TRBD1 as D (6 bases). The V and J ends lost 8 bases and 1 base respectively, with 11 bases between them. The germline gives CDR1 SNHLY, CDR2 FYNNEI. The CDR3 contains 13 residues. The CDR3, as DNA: TGTGCCAGCTCATCACAGGGGAACACTGAAGCTTTCTTT. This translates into CASSSQGNTEAFF.

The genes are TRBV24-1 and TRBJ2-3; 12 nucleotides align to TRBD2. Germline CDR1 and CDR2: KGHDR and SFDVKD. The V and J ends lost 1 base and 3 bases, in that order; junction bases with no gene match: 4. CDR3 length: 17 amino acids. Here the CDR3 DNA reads TGTGCCACCAGTGATTTAACTAGCGGGGGGATGACAGATACGCAGTATTTT. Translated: CATSDLTSGGMTDTQYF.

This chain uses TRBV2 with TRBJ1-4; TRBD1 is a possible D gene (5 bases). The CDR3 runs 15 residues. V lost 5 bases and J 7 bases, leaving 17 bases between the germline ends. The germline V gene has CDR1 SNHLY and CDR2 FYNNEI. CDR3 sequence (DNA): TGTGCCAGCAGTTCCCCGGCAGGGCGAGGTGAAAAACTGTTTTTT. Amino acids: CASSSPAGRGEKLFF.